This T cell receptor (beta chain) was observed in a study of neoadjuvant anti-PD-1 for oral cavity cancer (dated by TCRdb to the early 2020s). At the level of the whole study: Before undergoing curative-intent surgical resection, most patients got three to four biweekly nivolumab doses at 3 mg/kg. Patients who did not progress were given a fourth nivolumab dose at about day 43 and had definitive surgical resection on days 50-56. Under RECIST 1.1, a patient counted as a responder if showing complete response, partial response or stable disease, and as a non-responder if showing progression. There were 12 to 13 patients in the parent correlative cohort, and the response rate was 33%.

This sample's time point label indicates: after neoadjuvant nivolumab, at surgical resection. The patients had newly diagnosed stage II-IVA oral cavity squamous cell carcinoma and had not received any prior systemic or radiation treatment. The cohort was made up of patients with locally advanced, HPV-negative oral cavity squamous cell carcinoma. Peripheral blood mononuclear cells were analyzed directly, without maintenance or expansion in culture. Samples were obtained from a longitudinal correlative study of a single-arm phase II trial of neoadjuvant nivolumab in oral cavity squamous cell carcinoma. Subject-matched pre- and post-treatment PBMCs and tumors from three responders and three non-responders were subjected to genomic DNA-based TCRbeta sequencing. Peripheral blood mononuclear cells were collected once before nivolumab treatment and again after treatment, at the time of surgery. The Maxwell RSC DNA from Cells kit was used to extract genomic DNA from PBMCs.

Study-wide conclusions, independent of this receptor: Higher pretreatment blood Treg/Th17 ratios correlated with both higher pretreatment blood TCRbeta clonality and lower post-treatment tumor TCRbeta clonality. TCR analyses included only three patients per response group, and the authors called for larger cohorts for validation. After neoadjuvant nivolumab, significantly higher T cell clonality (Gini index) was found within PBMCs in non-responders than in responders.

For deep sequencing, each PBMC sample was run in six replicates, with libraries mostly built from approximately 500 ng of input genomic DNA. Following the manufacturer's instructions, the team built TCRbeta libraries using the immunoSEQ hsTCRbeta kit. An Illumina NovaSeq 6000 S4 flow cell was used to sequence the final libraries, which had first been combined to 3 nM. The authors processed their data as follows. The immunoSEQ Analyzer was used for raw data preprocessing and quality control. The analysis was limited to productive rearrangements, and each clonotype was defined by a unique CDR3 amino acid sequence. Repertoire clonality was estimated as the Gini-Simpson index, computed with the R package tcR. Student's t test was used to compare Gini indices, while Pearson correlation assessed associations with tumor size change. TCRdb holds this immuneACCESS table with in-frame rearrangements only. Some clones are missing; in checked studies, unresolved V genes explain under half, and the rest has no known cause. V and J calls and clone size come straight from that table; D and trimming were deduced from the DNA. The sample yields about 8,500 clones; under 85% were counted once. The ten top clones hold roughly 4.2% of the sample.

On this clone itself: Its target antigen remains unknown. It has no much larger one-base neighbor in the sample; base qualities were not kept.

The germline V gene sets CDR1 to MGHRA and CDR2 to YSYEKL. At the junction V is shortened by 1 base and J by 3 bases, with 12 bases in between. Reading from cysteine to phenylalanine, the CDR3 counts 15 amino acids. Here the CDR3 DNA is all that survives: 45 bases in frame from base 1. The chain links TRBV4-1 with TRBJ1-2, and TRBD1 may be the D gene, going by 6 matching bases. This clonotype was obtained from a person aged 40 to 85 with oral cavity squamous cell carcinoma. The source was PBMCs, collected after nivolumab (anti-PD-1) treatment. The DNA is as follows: TGCGCCAGCAGCCAAGGCGGGGGCAACGACTATGGCTACACCTTC. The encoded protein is CASSQGGGNDYGYTF.